The source of this T cell receptor (beta chain) is a study of T cells in Graves' hyperthyroidism and ophthalmopathy. Overall study findings and caveats: Most thyroid-expanded clonotypes above 0.001 were also found in blood.

This clonotype has ten or more counts. As yet, its antigen is unknown. Active moderate-to-severe ophthalmopathy, Clinical Activity Score at least 3, NOSPECS at least 4, under 3 months' duration. The V segment lost 0 bases and the J segment 6 bases; nucleotides outside the gene matches: 11. This CDR3 is 17 amino acids long. Using RNA transcripts as the source, TCR beta CDR3 regions were amplified. An initial round of RT-PCR targeting the TCR CDR3 relied on the HTBI primer set. TCRdb independently ran MiXCR on the multiplex PCR reads; one entry per CDR3 protein. The sample has 250,000 to 400,000 distinct CDR3 sequences; about 13% are singletons.

The source is a woman between 40 and 50 years old with Graves' ophthalmopathy. The chain is built from TRBV12-3 or TRBV12-4 and TRBJ2-1; 7 bases are shared with TRBD2. The source material was blood. The CDR3 region has the DNA TGTGCCAGCAGTTTAGCGCTTCGGACCAGCGGGGCCAATGAGCAGTTCTTC. Translating it yields CASSLALRTSGANEQFF.